This T cell receptor beta chain was found in a study of graft-versus-host responses after intestinal transplantation. Study information: All recipients got anti-thymocyte globulin induction, then tacrolimus and steroids for roughly 3 years. Study observations and caveats: Early post-transplant falls in HvG clones accompanied the peak levels of circulating GvH clones.

Produced via immunoSEQ multiplex PCR; TCRdb's table is partial and in-frame only. The sample lists roughly 75,000 clones, 91% occurring once. Note on this clone: Antigen unknown.

The CDR3 loop spans 15 amino acids. V lost 3 bases to trimming and J lost 3 bases; unmatched junction nucleotides: 4. The germline CDR1 and CDR2 sequences are SGHDT and YYEEEE. The chain has TRBV5-6 and TRBJ1-2; 11 bases align to TRBD1. The sequence came from a human donor who received an intestinal transplant. Source: unstimulated CD4+ T cells sorted from spleen or lymph node cells, taken before intestinal transplant. In DNA form, the CDR3 reads TGTGCCAGCAGCTGGACAGGGGGCAAGGACTATGGCTACACCTTC. Its translation: CASSWTGGKDYGYTF. The variable domain in full, with the rest retrieved from reference TRBV5-6 and TRBJ1-2, is DAGVTQSPTHLIKTRGQQVTLRCSPKSGHDTVSWYQQALGQGPQFIFQYYEEEERQRGNFPDRFSGHQFPNYSSELNVNALLLGDSALYLCASSWTGGKDYGYTFGSGTRLTVV.